These 23 T cell receptor beta chains share one sample of origin, sequenced in a study of identifying expanded T cells in peripheral blood. TCRdb's table, derived via immunoSEQ multiplex PCR, lists solely in-frame clones and lacks some. This table has around 95,000 clones, about 87% appearing once. The material sequenced was blood. The receptor source for this set is a person aged 18-70 years in good health.

The chain links TRBV6-5 to TRBJ1-5, with a possible D match to TRBD1 (5 bases). V was clipped by 5 bases and J by 1 base, with 12 bases between them. The CDR3 runs to 15 residues. The germline V gene has CDR1 MNHEY and CDR2 SVGAGI. Here the CDR3 reads CASSREGTSNQPQHF. The CDR3 nucleotides read TGTGCCAGCAGTCGGGAGGGGACGAGCAATCAGCCCCAGCATTTT.

J is TRBJ1-1 and V is TRBV5-6; D gene ambiguous. Trimming took off 6 bases at V and 0 bases at J, with 3 bases between the two ends. Germline assignment: CDR1 SGHDT and CDR2 YYEEEE. The CDR3 length is 11 residues. As DNA, the CDR3 is TGTGCCAGCATCCTGAACACTGAAGCTTTCTTT. Translating it yields CASILNTEAFF.

The chain combines TRBV9 with TRBJ1-4; 8 bases are a match to TRBD1. The CDR3 extends over 15 amino acids. The J segment lost 8 bases and the V segment lost 0 bases, leaving 6 bases of the junction unmatched. CDR1 and CDR2 from the germline V gene are SGDLS and YYNGEE. The CDR3 region is CASSVGDRGREKLFF. The CDR3 DNA reads TGTGCCAGCAGCGTAGGCGACAGGGGAAGAGAAAAACTGTTTTTT.

This chain connects TRBV9 to TRBJ2-3; the D call may be TRBD1 or TRBD2 (6 bases each). Germline V gene lookup returns CDR1 SGDLS and CDR2 YYNGEE. Trimming cost V 4 bases and J 2 bases, with 17 bases left between them. The CDR3 length is 16 residues. Here the CDR3 reads CASSPRGGGFTDTQYF. CDR3 coding DNA: TGTGCCAGCAGCCCTCGCGGAGGGGGTTTCACAGATACGCAGTATTTT.

This chain uses TRBV4-2 with TRBJ1-2; a possible D gene is TRBD1 (6 bases). Germline assignment: CDR1 LGHNA and CDR2 YNFKEQ. This CDR3 is 13 amino acids long. The V end lost 0 bases, the J end lost 5 bases, and 7 bases lay between the germline ends. The CDR3 region has the DNA TGTGCCAGCAGCCAAGATCAGGGGTATGGCTACACCTTC. This translates into CASSQDQGYGYTF.

This clone appeared a single time. The CDR3 DNA reads as TGTGCCAGCAGCTTAGGTTCGGGAAACACCGGGGAGCTGTTTTTT. Its translation is CASSLGSGNTGELFF. The gene calls are TRBV7-2 and TRBJ2-2; TRBD2 might be the D (5 bases). The germline gives CDR1 SGHTA, CDR2 FQGNSA. This CDR3 comprises 15 residues. Trimming stripped 1 base from V and 2 bases from J, with 8 bases between.

V gene TRBV27 combines with J gene TRBJ1-1; D is unclear. The CDR3 is made up of 15 amino acids. V gave up 3 bases and J gave up 1 base, with 12 bases separating them. Germline lookup yields CDR1 MNHEY and CDR2 SMNVEV (reference sequence). The CDR3, as DNA: TGTGCCAGCAGTTTTGGGAACGAGCCGAACACTGAAGCTTTCTTT. Residues: CASSFGNEPNTEAFF.

The chain couples TRBV7-2 to TRBJ1-1; D uncertain. V shed 2 bases and J shed 1 base, with 5 bases lying between them. The CDR3 is made up of 13 amino acids. Germline CDR1 SGHTA, CDR2 FQGNSA. CDR3 sequence: CASSLQPNTEAFF. CDR3 nucleotides: TGTGCCAGCAGCTTACAGCCGAACACTGAAGCTTTCTTT. Full variable domain (missing parts from reference TRBV7-2 and TRBJ1-1): GAGVSQSPSNKVTEKGKDVELRCDPISGHTALYWYRQSLGQGLEFLIYFQGNSAPDKSGLPSDRFSAERTGGSVSTLTIQRTQQEDSAVYLCASSLQPNTEAFFGQGTRLTVV.

This clone was detected only a few times. CDR3 nucleotides: TGTGCCAGTAGGACGCTTAATTCACCCCTCCACTTT. It yields the protein CASRTLNSPLHF. The V call is TRBV19, the J call TRBJ1-6; D is ambiguous. V was cut by 6 bases and J by 6 bases, with 6 bases left in between. Per the germline V gene, CDR1 is LNHDA and CDR2 is SQIVND (reference sequence). The CDR3 contains 12 residues.

This clone came up a few times. This chain connects TRBV5-6 to TRBJ2-5; 7 positions match TRBD2. The CDR3 length is 13 residues. Germline CDR1 SGHDT, CDR2 YYEEEE. V trimming: 3 bases; J trimming: 4 bases; junction bases outside the gene matches: 3. Here the CDR3 reads CASSSTSAETQYF. The CDR3 bases are TGTGCCAGCAGCTCAACTAGCGCAGAGACCCAGTACTTC.

This sequence joins TRBV6-1 and TRBJ1-4; 8 nucleotides align to TRBD1. The germline gives CDR1 MNHNS, CDR2 SASEGT. The J segment lost 10 bases and the V segment lost 4 bases, leaving 8 bases of the junction unmatched. The CDR3 is 14 amino acids. This chain's CDR3 is CASSGQGREGKLFF. In nucleotides, the CDR3 is TGTGCCAGCAGTGGACAGGGGCGGGAAGGAAAACTGTTTTTT.

This chain joins TRBV9 and TRBJ2-1, with 9 bases identical to TRBD2. V shed 5 bases and J 8 bases; nucleotides not matched to a gene: 11. The CDR3 is 15 amino acids. Germline V lookup: CDR1 SGDLS, CDR2 YYNGEE. CDR3 sequence (DNA): TGTGCCAGCAGTGAGGCGGGGGGGAATATGGATGAGCAGTTCTTC. Protein: CASSEAGGNMDEQFF. The full variable domain, in which reference TRBV9 and TRBJ2-1 provide the parts outside the CDR3, is DSGVTQTPKHLITATGQRVTLRCSPRSGDLSVYWYQQSLDQGLQFLIQYYNGEERAKGNILERFSAQQFPDLHSELNLSSLELGDSALYFCASSEAGGNMDEQFFGPGTRLTVL.

The chain recombines TRBV12-5 with TRBJ1-5; tentative D call: TRBD1 (6 bases). CDR3 length: 16 amino acids. V lost 5 bases to trimming and J lost 3 bases, with 17 bases between them. Per the germline V gene, CDR1 is LGHNT and CDR2 is FRNRAP. The CDR3 DNA follows: TGTGCTAGTGGTCATATTGGACAGCAACCCAATCAGCCCCAGCATTTT. Residues: CASGHIGQQPNQPQHF.

V is TRBV7-8 and J is TRBJ1-1, with D possibly TRBD1 on 5 matching bases. This CDR3 is built from 13 residues. Trimming removed 0 bases from V and 10 bases from J, with 12 bases in between. The germline gives CDR1 SGHVS, CDR2 FQNEAQ. CDR3 nucleotide sequence: TGTGCCAGCAGCTTAGCTGGACACCGAGCAGCTTTCTTT. Its translation is CASSLAGHRAAFF.

This clone is a singleton in its sample. The chain employs TRBV13 and TRBJ2-3, with D possibly TRBD1 on 5 matching bases. Trimming cost V 5 bases and J 2 bases, with 11 bases left between them. The CDR3 has 14 residues. Germline V CDR1 and CDR2: PRHDT, FYEKMQ (reference sequence). CDR3: CASSEGVNTDTQYF. The CDR3 nucleotides are TGTGCCAGCAGCGAAGGGGTCAACACAGATACGCAGTATTTT.

The gene calls are TRBV6-5 and TRBJ2-7; D remains ambiguous. The CDR3 is 14 amino acids. V lost 7 bases to trimming and J lost 3 bases, with 16 bases between them. Germline CDR1 and CDR2: MNHEY and SVGAGI. CDR3 amino acids: CASTSSGVVYEQYF. The CDR3 bases are TGTGCCAGCACCTCATCCGGCGTAGTCTACGAGCAGTACTTC.

As concerns this clone: The sample has other DNA sequences that encode this CDR3 too. This chain links TRBV18 with TRBJ1-1, with D hard to call. CDR3 length: 13 amino acids. Trimming cost V 1 base and J 2 bases, with 5 bases left between them. The germline gives CDR1 KGHSH, CDR2 LQKENI. CDR3 sequence reads: CASSPQGNTEAFF. CDR3 sequence (DNA): TGTGCCAGCTCACCACAGGGAAACACTGAAGCTTTCTTT.

The chain carries TRBV5-1 and TRBJ1-1, with TRBD1 identical over 8 bases. Germline assignment: CDR1 SGHRS and CDR2 YFSETQ. The CDR3 loop spans 14 amino acids. Trimming took 2 bases from V and 7 from J; bases not matched to a gene: 7. The CDR3 nucleotides are TGCGCCAGCAGCTTAGGGGACAGGACCGATGAAGCTTTCTTT. Its protein is CASSLGDRTDEAFF. Full variable domain (remainder filled in from reference TRBV5-1 and TRBJ1-1): KAGVTQTPRYLIKTRGQQVTLSCSPISGHRSVSWYQQTPGQGLQFLFEYFSETQRNKGNFPGRFSGRQFSNSRSEMNVSTLELGDSALYLCASSLGDRTDEAFFGQGTRLTVV.

The chain links TRBV7-7 to TRBJ1-3; possibly TRBD1 for D (5 bases). Germline CDR1 is SSHAT and CDR2 is FNYEAQ (reference sequence). The V end lost 6 bases, the J end lost 0 bases, and 12 bases lay between the germline ends. CDR3 length equals 15 residues. CDR3 bases: TGTGCCAGCAGAGACCCGACAGACTCTGGAAACACCATATATTTT. Translating it yields CASRDPTDSGNTIYF. Filled out from reference TRBV7-7 and TRBJ1-3, the complete variable domain reads GAGVSQSPRYKVTKRGQDVTLRCDPISSHATLYWYQQALGQGPEFLTYFNYEAQPDKSGLPSDRFSAERPEGSISTLTIQRTEQRDSAMYRCASRDPTDSGNTIYFGEGSWLTVV.

The V call is TRBV30, the J call TRBJ2-5; no clear D. The CDR3 is made up of 11 amino acids. V was shortened by 2 bases and J by 13 bases, with 14 bases between the two germline ends. Germline V gene lookup returns CDR1 GTSNPN and CDR2 SVGIG (reference sequence). This CDR3 reads CAWSIGPRPYF. The CDR3, as DNA: TGTGCCTGGAGTATCGGGCCCCGGCCGTACTTC.

V usage is TRBV30 and J usage is TRBJ1-5; D uncertain. Germline values: CDR1 GTSNPN, CDR2 SVGIG (reference sequence). This CDR3 is built from 14 residues. V lost 0 bases and J 0 bases, leaving 6 bases between the germline ends. The CDR3 region is CAWSVQTSNQPQHF. The CDR3 nucleotides are TGTGCCTGGAGTGTACAGACTAGCAATCAGCCCCAGCATTTT. The full variable domain, in which reference TRBV30 and TRBJ1-5 provide the parts outside the CDR3, is SQTIHQWPATLVQPVGSPLSLECTVEGTSNPNLYWYRQAAGRGLQLLFYSVGIGQISSEVPQNLSASRPQDRQFILSSKKLLLSDSGFYLCAWSVQTSNQPQHFGDGTRLSIL.

The V gene is TRBV28, the J gene TRBJ2-1; TRBD2 agrees at 7 bases. Germline V CDR1 and CDR2: MDHEN, SYDVKM. The CDR3 consists of 16 residues. V lost 5 bases and J lost 6; bases outside the gene matches: 13. The CDR3 coding sequence is TGTGCCAGCAGTCTATCCGGGACTATATATCCCAATGAGCAGTTCTTC. Residues: CASSLSGTIYPNEQFF.

The J gene is TRBJ1-2, the V gene TRBV12-5; D gene unclear. V lost 7 bases to trimming and J lost 6 bases, with 18 bases between them. Germline V gives CDR1 LGHNT, CDR2 FRNRAP. This CDR3 has 14 residues. CDR3 nucleotide sequence: TGTGCTAGTGCCCCACCCCTGGGCTTGAATGGCTACACCTTC. It translates to CASAPPLGLNGYTF.